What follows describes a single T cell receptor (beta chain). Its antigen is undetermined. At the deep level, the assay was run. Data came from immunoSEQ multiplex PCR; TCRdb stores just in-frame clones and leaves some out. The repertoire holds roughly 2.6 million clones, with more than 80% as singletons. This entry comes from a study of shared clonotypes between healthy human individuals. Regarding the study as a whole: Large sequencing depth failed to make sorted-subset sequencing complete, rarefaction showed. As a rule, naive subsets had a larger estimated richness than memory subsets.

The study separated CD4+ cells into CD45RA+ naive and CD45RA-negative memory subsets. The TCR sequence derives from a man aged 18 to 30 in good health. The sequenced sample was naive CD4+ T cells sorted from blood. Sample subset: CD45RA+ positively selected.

The CDR3 region is CASSLRGIYEQYF. The CDR3 bases are TGTGCCAGCAGCTTAAGAGGGATCTACGAGCAGTACTTC. V is TRBV7-9 and J is TRBJ2-7; D possibly corresponds to TRBD2 (5 bases). V lost 2 bases and J 3 bases, leaving 8 bases between the germline ends. The CDR3 consists of 13 residues. Germline V gives CDR1 SEHNR, CDR2 FQNEAQ (reference sequence).